Listed here are 11 T cell receptor beta chains from one sample, sequenced in a study of graft-versus-host responses after intestinal transplantation. Sequenced by immunoSEQ multiplex PCR; TCRdb stores in-frame clones only, minus some. The table includes 95,000 to 110,000 clones, roughly 90% detected once. No antigens are known for them. The specimen was unstimulated CD4+ T cells sorted from spleen or lymph node cells, collected before transplant. These receptors came from a human donor who was the organ donor for an intestinal transplant.

The chain is built from TRBV27 and TRBJ1-2; maybe TRBD1 (6 bases). The V end was cut by 5 bases, the J end by 0 bases, with 10 bases between. The CDR3 runs to 14 residues. Germline V gene sequence: CDR1 MNHEY, CDR2 SMNVEV (reference sequence). CDR3 in amino acids: CASSLRDTNYGYTF. CDR3 nucleotides: TGTGCCAGCAGTCTCCGGGACACTAACTATGGCTACACCTTC.

The CDR3 spells CASSPAGGYRGTGELFF. The CDR3 nucleotides are TGTGCCAGCTCACCCGCAGGGGGCTATCGAGGCACCGGGGAGCTGTTTTTT. This chain links TRBV18 with TRBJ2-2; 8 nucleotides agree with TRBD1. The CDR3 runs 17 residues. Per the germline V gene, CDR1 is KGHSH and CDR2 is LQKENI. V lost 3 bases to trimming and J lost 4 bases; unmatched junction nucleotides: 10.

This chain connects TRBV7-2 to TRBJ1-5, with unresolved D. V lost 8 bases to trimming and J lost 0 bases, with 23 bases between them. Per the germline V gene, CDR1 is SGHTA and CDR2 is FQGNSA. This CDR3 is built from 18 residues. The CDR3: CASSLTHRHEASNQPQHF. CDR3 nucleotide sequence: TGTGCCAGCTCCCTCACGCATAGGCACGAGGCTAGCAATCAGCCCCAGCATTTT.

The rearrangement links TRBV7-2 to TRBJ1-1; TRBD1 matches at 8 bases. Trimming took 5 bases from V and 5 from J; bases not matched to a gene: 10. The germline V gene has CDR1 SGHTA and CDR2 FQGNSA. This CDR3 region has 15 residues. CDR3 sequence (DNA): TGTGCCAGCAGCCTACAGACAGGGGTTAGTACTGAAGCTTTCTTT. This sequence encodes CASSLQTGVSTEAFF. The full variable domain, completed using reference TRBV7-2 and TRBJ1-1, is GAGVSQSPSNKVTEKGKDVELRCDPISGHTALYWYRQSLGQGLEFLIYFQGNSAPDKSGLPSDRFSAERTGGSVSTLTIQRTQQEDSAVYLCASSLQTGVSTEAFFGQGTRLTVV.

The V call is TRBV29-1, the J call TRBJ1-5, with D unresolved. The CDR3 is made up of 13 amino acids. The V end lost 4 bases, the J end lost 7 bases, and 14 bases lay between the germline ends. CDR1 is SQVTM, CDR2 ANQGSEA, per germline. CDR3 amino acids: CSVVWGSGQPQHF. CDR3 DNA: TGCAGCGTTGTTTGGGGATCGGGGCAGCCCCAGCATTTT.

This clone has just a few counts. The J gene is TRBJ1-2, the V gene TRBV10-3; D may be TRBD1 (6 bases). Trimming cost V 3 bases and J 0 bases, with 11 bases left between them. The CDR3 has 15 amino acids. Germline assignment: CDR1 ENHRY and CDR2 SYGVKD. The CDR3 nucleotides are TGTGCCATCAGTGATCGAGGGGGTTCTAACTATGGCTACACCTTC. Protein product: CAISDRGGSNYGYTF.

The genes are TRBV7-6 and TRBJ1-1, with a possible D match to TRBD1 (6 bases). The CDR3 is 15 amino acids. CDR1 and CDR2 (germline): SGHVS, FNYEAQ. V was shortened by 3 bases and J by 6 bases, with 17 bases between the two germline ends. CDR3 loop: CASSFFSGTQAEAFF. DNA of the CDR3: TGTGCCAGCAGCTTTTTTTCCGGGACACAGGCTGAAGCTTTCTTT.

This clone was counted a single time. The genes are TRBV27 and TRBJ1-1; 8 nucleotides match TRBD1. The CDR3 has 15 residues. The V gene end was trimmed by 4 bases and the J gene end by 3 bases; junction bases not matched to a gene: 7. Looked up from germline, CDR1 is MNHEY and CDR2 is SMNVEV (reference sequence). This CDR3 is CASSSRRGLDTEAFF. DNA of the CDR3: TGTGCCAGCAGTTCGCGCAGGGGGCTGGACACTGAAGCTTTCTTT.

The V gene is TRBV27, the J gene TRBJ1-2, with 10 bases aligning to TRBD1. V was clipped by 8 bases and J by 7 bases; unmatched bases: 7. This CDR3 contains 13 residues. CDR1 is MNHEY, CDR2 SMNVEV, per germline (reference sequence). CDR3 nucleotide sequence: TGTGCCAGCCGGCGACAGGGGGCGCGTGGCTACACCTTC. As protein: CASRRQGARGYTF.

This clone occurred many times. J is TRBJ2-1 and V is TRBV10-2, with 13 bases that match TRBD2. CDR1 and CDR2 (germline): WSHSY, SAAADI. This CDR3 has 16 residues. The J segment lost 0 bases and the V segment lost 7 bases, leaving 3 bases of the junction unmatched. The CDR3 region has the DNA TGCGCCAGCATCCGGACTAGCGGGAGCTCCTACAATGAGCAGTTCTTC. Protein sequence: CASIRTSGSSYNEQFF.

The chain employs TRBV6-6 and TRBJ2-7; 14 bases are a match to TRBD2. Germline CDR1 reads MNHNY; CDR2 reads SVGAGI (reference sequence). This CDR3 has 15 residues. The J segment lost 6 bases and the V segment lost 5 bases, leaving 6 bases of the junction unmatched. CDR3 in amino acids: CASSRLAGGPGEQYF. CDR3 sequence (DNA): TGTGCCAGCAGTCGACTAGCGGGGGGGCCCGGCGAGCAGTACTTC.